This T cell receptor (beta chain) is from a study of blood T cells in healthy people across ages. A J-beta primer mix and a sample-barcoded 5' primer were used in a second PCR of about 7 to 12 cycles. All cDNA molecules were each tagged by a template-switch adaptor with 12 random nucleotides. MiXCR, applied by TCRdb to the 5' RACE reads, yields one record per CDR3 protein. The sample contains approximately 490,000 distinct CDR3 sequences, around 24% of which appear only once. Germline-derived CDR1 and CDR2 are SQVTM and ANQGSEA. This CDR3 has 12 residues. V shed 8 bases and J shed 4 bases, with 14 bases lying between them. These same data were also listed under a study on T cells of mothers and their children. That paper adds: Samples came from a few healthy Caucasian mothers and their six children. All extracted RNA went into cDNA synthesis, approximately 1.4 ug per 15 ul. Over 8.5 million reads per mother and roughly 3 million per child were obtained.

Input material: blood. The sequence was collected from a boy between 10 and 17 years old in good health. The genes are TRBV29-1 and TRBJ1-2; D not certain. The CDR3 DNA reads TGCAGCCACGGGCAAGACCGCTATGGCTACACCTTC. Translated, it gives CSHGQDRYGYTF. The whole variable domain, remainder taken from reference TRBV29-1 and TRBJ1-2, is SAVISQKPSRDICQRGTSLTIQCQVDSQVTMMFWYRQQPGQSLTLIATANQGSEATYESGFVIDKFPISRPNLTFSTLTVSNMSPEDSSIYLCSHGQDRYGYTFGSGTRLTVV.